This T cell receptor (beta chain) derives from a study of Graves' ophthalmopathy and Graves' hyperthyroidism. On the study more broadly: Peripheral blood was gathered at the point of initial diagnosis, before any treatment started. Whole-study findings and limits: With a specificity of around 72% and a sensitivity of 60% to 71%, the model predicted ophthalmopathy progression. Blood samples also showed most expanded thyroid clonotypes exceeding 0.001 frequency.

There are 11 residues in the CDR3. Germline CDR1 KGHDR, CDR2 SFDVKD. Trimming cost V 1 base and J 4 bases, with 0 bases left between them. This clonotype was detected ten times or more. Its specificity is unknown. Scientists amplified the TCR beta CDR3 regions from RNA transcripts. HTBI-primed first-round RT-PCR preceded second-round multiplex PCR. TCRdb reprocessed the multiplex PCR reads via MiXCR and lists one record per CDR3 protein. This sample has 400,000 to 500,000 distinct CDR3 sequences, with 21% found just once. Other autoimmune diseases, uncontrolled infections, pregnancy or lactation ruled patients out of participation.

The clonotype originates from a woman in her late teens or twenties with stable Graves' hyperthyroidism. Sequences were obtained from peripheral blood. This chain joins TRBV24-1 and TRBJ2-5; D is undetermined. DNA of the CDR3: TGTGCCACCAGTGATTTAGAGACCCAGTACTTC. Encoded protein: CATSDLETQYF.